This TCR beta chain comes out of a study of T cells after yellow fever vaccination. Turning to the study itself: Fractions containing few cells were prepared with SMART-Seq v4 Ultra Low Input. Study-level findings and limits: Post-booster repertoires contained most primary-vaccination clones again (96% CD4, about 90% CD8).

Germline trimming cut 5 bases from V and 4 bases from J; bases unmatched to any gene: 4. The CDR3 runs 14 residues. Germline V gene data show CDR1 as MNHEY and CDR2 as SVGEGT. Researchers made TCR cDNA using 5'RACE template switching, and this step added a universal primer site and UMIs. TCRdb re-called the 5' RACE reads through MiXCR, storing one row per CDR3 protein. This sample has 400,000 to 450,000 distinct CDR3 sequences; around 20% occur once, and the top ten carry roughly a sixth. A note on this clonotype: What it recognizes is unknown.

This receptor was taken from a man aged 18 to 29 who received the YFV17D yellow fever vaccine. The chain recombines TRBV6-2 or TRBV6-3 with TRBJ2-3; TRBD1 agrees at 9 bases. The sequenced sample was PBMCs, obtained before the yellow fever booster vaccination. The CDR3 protein is CASSGDRAADTQYF. The CDR3 nucleotides read TGTGCCAGCAGTGGGGACAGGGCAGCAGATACGCAGTATTTT.